Here is one TCR beta chain with its context. Antigen unknown. The record originates from a study of graft-versus-host responses after intestinal transplantation. Overall study context: Each of the recipients got a multivisceral, liver-intestinal, or isolated intestinal transplant. Following induction with anti-thymocyte globulin, all recipients were given tacrolimus and steroids for approximately three years. Study results and limitations: Peak circulating GvH clone levels were associated with early post-transplant HvG declines.

Graft specimens yielded both intraepithelial and lamina propria lymphocytes. The method was immunoSEQ multiplex PCR; TCRdb's version includes in-frame clones alone and lacks a portion of them. This sample has 9,000 to 13,000 clones, with around four fifths found just once. Germline V gene sequence: CDR1 SGDLS, CDR2 YYNGEE. The CDR3 extends over 16 amino acids. V shed 0 bases and J 3 bases; nucleotides not matched to a gene: 6. The sample was ileum tissue, taken 23 days after intestinal transplant. This TCR was recovered from a human patient who received an intestinal transplant, so some T cells may come from the graft donor. The chain joins TRBV9 to TRBJ2-3, with 8 bases aligning to TRBD2. The CDR3 loop is CASSVGRLAGTDTQYF. In nucleotides, the CDR3 is TGTGCCAGCAGCGTAGGTAGATTAGCGGGGACAGATACGCAGTATTTT.